This T cell receptor (beta chain) derives from a study of radiotherapy plus CTLA-4 blockade in lung cancer. Notes on the study in general: Reportedly, early blood T cell clone dynamics best predicted response, with interferon-beta.

This table comes from immunoSEQ multiplex PCR, and its TCRdb copy is limited to in-frame clones, with some not included. The sample lists 55,000 to 85,000 clones, less than 85% occurring once. V lost 1 base to trimming and J lost 7 bases, with 8 bases between them. In germline, CDR1 is MNHEY, CDR2 SVGAGI. CDR3 length equals 12 residues. For this clone: Its matching antigen is unknown.

This rearrangement joins TRBV6-5 to TRBJ2-7, with D perhaps matching TRBD2 (6 bases). This receptor was obtained from a human donor with non-small cell lung cancer whose response to radiotherapy plus ipilimumab could not be evaluated. Some clones in this sample may be carry-over from other donors' samples. The material was peripheral blood, obtained from a patient treated with radiotherapy plus ipilimumab. Written as DNA, the CDR3 is TGTGCCAGCAGTTACTTCGGGGGTGAGCAGTACTTC. As protein: CASSYFGGEQYF.